The sequence of this T cell receptor (beta chain) was determined in a study of cytomegalovirus exposure and HLA in healthy donors (dated by TCRdb to 2016 to 2017). About the full investigation: In an earlier analysis of some 550 of the donors, about 270 Gb of sequence data and 95 million to 130 million unique TCR beta sequences from roughly 180 million T cells were reported. An early release that covered roughly 600 HLA-typed donors contained approximately 290 gigabases of sequencing data and approximately 85 million unique TCR sequences. Among the roughly 400 genotyped donors, approximately 82% belonged to the genetic ancestry cluster associated with self-reported Caucasian donors. The aim of the study was to test whether cataloging public T cell receptors could identify signatures of past pathogen exposure. The study used immunosequencing to profile the T cell repertoires of 666 subjects and linked those repertoires to cytomegalovirus serostatus. Along with the approximately 700-subject first cohort, a separate validation cohort of over a hundred different subjects was used. High-throughput TCR immunosequencing, statistical association of individual TCRs with disease status, and machine learning were combined to predict cytomegalovirus infection status. A later analysis re-examined previously published TCR beta repertoires from around 670 donors and added high-resolution HLA genotyping to investigate patterns of TCR occurrence. The later analysis used no new phenotypic data to find candidate immune exposures, relying instead on TCR beta sequences and their occurrence across donors. In an earlier analysis of a few hundred of the donors, high-throughput TCR beta sequencing was used to judge whether each TCR beta V gene segment behaved as functional or pseudogenic. Donor age, sex, ethnicity and CMV serostatus were compiled together with the repertoire data. A later genetic analysis took genome-wide SNP genotypes for 398 of the 666 donors and used that subset as a discovery cohort. All discovery cohort repertoires had been generated on a single sequencing platform. HLA typing covered class I and class II loci at four-digit resolution. The number of donors typed differed by locus, with 629-630 for A, B, C, DRB1 and DQB1, around 500 for DQA1, 606 for DPA1, and approximately 470 for DPB1. A few DR-DQ haplotypes were treated as single units for association and clustering because of strong linkage in the cohort. Across 398 genotyped donors of the cohort, an average of about 240,000 unique TCR beta nucleotide sequences per donor were sequenced, and 15% to 20% of those sequences were non-productive. Findings and caveats that apply to the study as a whole: Most TCR sequences were seen in very few donors, while some public TCRs were found in many individuals. In the study, some 160 TCR beta chains were listed as associated with cytomegalovirus. In a later analysis, the rate of TCR association differed among HLA loci, with DRB1 alleles having the most associated TCRs and HLA-C alleles having the fewest. The cohort was sequenced for TCR beta chains only, and without alpha or paired-chain data the features that could be detected were limited. When HLA alleles, especially DR and DQ, strongly co-occurred, TCR associations were difficult to assign to individual alleles. Because the 87-base-pair reads could not distinguish some IMGT-functional V segments, including TRBV6-2 and TRBV6-3, those segments were excluded. A cluster of highly shared sequence variants was judged likely to be a technical artifact of the sequencing pipeline. A further reported finding was that TCR beta sequences accurately predicted the HLA-A and HLA-B alleles for most subjects in the first cohort. The classifier was reported to diagnose cytomegalovirus status with high specificity and sensitivity in both the original cohort and the validation cohort. In a later analysis, HLA-associated TCR beta chains were found to be more clonally expanded and to have lower generation probabilities than equally common non-associated chains. The only immune exposure information available for the cohort was CMV serostatus. Because HLA typing was unavailable for some donors at each locus, only the typed subset was used in association tests. At a false discovery rate of 0.05, a later analysis linked around 15,000 TCR beta sequences to specific HLA alleles. Approximately 18 rarely observed V segments, including chromosome 9 orphons, were excluded from the earlier analysis of some 590 of the donors because counts were too low. Roughly uniform sequencing depth across donors was assumed in presence/absence analyses, although this assumption may not hold. In a later genetic analysis, fewer N-insertions in productive TCRs were reported among donors in an Asian-associated ancestry cluster than the approximately 710-donor mean. Correlated functional status among segregating V segments might reflect linkage disequilibrium, but an unknown experimental factor could not be ruled out. In an earlier analysis of 450 to 750 of the donors, most TCR beta V segments appeared in productive rearrangements about 90% or about 30% of the time, broadly matching IMGT annotations. A later genetic analysis associated a missense DCLRE1C variant with V-gene and J-gene trimming of TCR beta chains, and an independent cohort replicated the association. The authors suggested that the approach could potentially be generalized to other disease states and immunological phenotypes. Most CMV-associated TCR beta chains appeared to be HLA-restricted in a later analysis, and the HLA associations seemed to be driven largely by CMV exposure. In vitro tests confirmed that three of the cytomegalovirus-associated TCR beta chains recognize cytomegalovirus antigens. In a later analysis, several top co-occurrence clusters were reported to appear linked to parvovirus B19, influenza, CMV and Epstein-Barr virus.

Concerning this clone itself: Its antigen is still unknown. No much larger clonotype is one base removed from it; base qualities were not supplied.

Library preparation employed the immunoSEQ multiplex PCR assay. For the multiplex PCR, a mixture combining 60 forward primers for TCR Vbeta segments and 13 reverse primers for TCR Jbeta segments was used. A multiplex PCR assay on genomic DNA amplified the CDR3 region of rearranged TCR beta genes. The Illumina HiSeq System was used to sequence the amplified TCR beta libraries as 87-base-pair reads. Under the source paper's analysis protocol: A later analysis counted about 76 million unique TCR beta chains across the 550 to 700 repertoires, and roughly 10 million of these chains were shared by at least two donors. Raw reads were error-corrected and collapsed into unique sequences by a nearest-neighbor algorithm in which closely related sequences were merged to remove PCR and sequencing errors. V, D and J gene segments were assigned by aligning CDR3 sequences to IMGT reference sequences. For a sequence to be retained, a match of at least six nucleotides to both a V gene segment and a J gene segment was required. A rearrangement was called productive if the CDR3 had no stop codons and remained in frame with V and J, and every other rearrangement was called non-productive. Following IMGT convention, CDR3 was defined as the stretch from the second conserved V-encoded cysteine up to the conserved J-encoded phenylalanine. The earlier analysis of 587 of the donors excluded any sequence lacking an unambiguous match to a single V gene segment. In an earlier analysis of a few hundred of the donors, a V segment was called functional when productive rearrangements were above 56.7%, and segregating when the standard deviation between donors exceeded 5%. To diagnose cytomegalovirus status from the catalog of TCR beta chain sequences, a statistical classification framework was built. V and J gene assignment, in a later analysis, came from comparing TCR nucleotide sequences with IMGT/GENE-DB human TR gene sequences. The TCRdist pipeline was used in a later analysis to assign CDR3 sequences and most-parsimonious VDJ recombination scenarios. In a later analysis, each TCR beta chain was defined by its CDR3 amino acid sequence together with its V-gene family, and reads lacking a unique V-gene family were excluded. To address suspected cross-contamination and a sequencing artifact, a later analysis removed approximately 590 highly shared, low-generation-probability nucleotide sequences. For each public chain, a later analysis derived a clonal expansion index from normalized ranks of inferred template counts within each repertoire. In a later analysis, generation probabilities were computed using a VDJ recombination model fitted to out-of-frame rearrangements, and the results were checked against IGoR. In a later analysis, TCR-TCR, TCR-HLA and TCR-CMV co-occurrence was scored with hypergeometric tests, and a repertoire-size bias correction was applied to TCR pairs. In a later analysis, false discovery rates were estimated by permuting HLA or CMV assignments 20 times. In a later analysis, co-occurring TCRs were grouped with DBSCAN, and TCRdist sequence similarity was added when clustering was performed within HLA-allele-positive subsets. Co-occurrence clustering excluded repertoires with fewer than 30,000 or more than 120,000 public chains, plus five with anomalous nucleotide sharing. Held by TCRdb, this immuneACCESS table contains in-frame sequences only and omits some clones. Under half of the omission traces to an unresolved V gene where checked; the cause of the rest is unknown. V and J calls and clone size come straight from that table; D and trimming were deduced from the DNA. The sample table shows around 140,000 clones, and 80% are seen once. The ten largest clones capture approximately 4.1% of the sample.

As encoded in the germline V gene (reference sequence), CDR1 is LNHDA while CDR2 is SQIVND. The CDR3 covers 14 residues, taking in both the cysteine and the phenylalanine. Just CDR3 DNA is preserved here, 42 bases in frame from base 1. V ends up 6 bases short and J 5 bases short, with an unmatched junction base count of 3. The cohort consisted of 600 to 700 healthy bone marrow donors. Cohort members were all nominally healthy when sampled, although unrecorded immune exposures were likely present. The donor was CMV seronegative and was included in the group of about 400 seronegative cohort members. Every donor gave a peripheral blood sample, and the peripheral blood mononuclear cells from that sample were used for TCR beta sequencing. The Qiagen DNeasy Blood Extraction Kit was used to extract genomic DNA from the blood cell samples.

Recombination joined TRBV19 with TRBJ2-3; TRBD2 fits 12 bases in the junction. The clonotype originates from a man aged 40-50 years in good health and CMV-seronegative. Sample: PBMCs. Here is the DNA: TGTGCCAGTAGGCCACTAGCGGGGGGAGATACGCAGTATTTT. This encodes CASRPLAGGDTQYF.